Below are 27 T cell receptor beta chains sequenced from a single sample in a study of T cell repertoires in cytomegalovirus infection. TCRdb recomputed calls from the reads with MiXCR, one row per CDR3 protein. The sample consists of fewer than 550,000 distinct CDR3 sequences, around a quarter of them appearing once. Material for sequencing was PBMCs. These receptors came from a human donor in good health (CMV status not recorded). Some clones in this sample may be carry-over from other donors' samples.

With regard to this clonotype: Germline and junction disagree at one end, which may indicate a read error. The CDR3 bases are TGTGCCACCAGGAGAGTTGGGGGTTGGAGCAATCAGCCCCAGCATTTT. Its protein product is CATRRVGGWSNQPQHF. The chain has TRBV15 and TRBJ1-5; D might be TRBD1 (5 bases). There are 16 residues in the CDR3. Looked up from germline, CDR1 is LNHNV and CDR2 is YYDKDF (reference sequence).

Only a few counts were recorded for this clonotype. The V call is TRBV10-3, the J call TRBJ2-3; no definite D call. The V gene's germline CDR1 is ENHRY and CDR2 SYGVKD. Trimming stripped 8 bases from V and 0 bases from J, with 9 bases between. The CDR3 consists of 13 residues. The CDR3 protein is CAIGPDSTDTQYF. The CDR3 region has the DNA TGTGCCATCGGTCCGGACAGCACAGATACGCAGTATTTT.

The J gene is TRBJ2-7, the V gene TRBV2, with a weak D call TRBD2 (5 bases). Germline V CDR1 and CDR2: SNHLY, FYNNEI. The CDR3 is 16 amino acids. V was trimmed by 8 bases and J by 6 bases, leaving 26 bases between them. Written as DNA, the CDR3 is TGTGCCAGCGAGCAGTCAGCGGCAGTAAGAGGGAGCGAGCAGTACTTC. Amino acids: CASEQSAAVRGSEQYF. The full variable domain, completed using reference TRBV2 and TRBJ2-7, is EPEVTQTPSHQVTQMGQEVILRCVPISNHLYFYWYRQILGQKVEFLVSFYNNEISEKSEIFDDQFSVERPDGSNFTLKIRSTKLEDSAMYFCASEQSAAVRGSEQYFGPGTRLTVT.

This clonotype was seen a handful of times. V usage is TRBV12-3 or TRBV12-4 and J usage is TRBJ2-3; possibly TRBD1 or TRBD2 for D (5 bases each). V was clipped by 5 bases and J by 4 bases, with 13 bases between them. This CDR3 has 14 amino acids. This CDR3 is CASSPQRGPDTQYF. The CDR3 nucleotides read TGTGCCAGCAGTCCTCAGAGGGGCCCAGATACGCAGTATTTT.

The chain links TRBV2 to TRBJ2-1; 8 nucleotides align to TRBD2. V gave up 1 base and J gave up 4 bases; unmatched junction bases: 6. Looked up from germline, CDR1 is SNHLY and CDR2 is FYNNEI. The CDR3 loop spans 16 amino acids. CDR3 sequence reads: CASSEEASGWYNEQFF. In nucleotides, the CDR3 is TGTGCCAGCAGTGAAGAGGCTAGCGGGTGGTACAATGAGCAGTTCTTC. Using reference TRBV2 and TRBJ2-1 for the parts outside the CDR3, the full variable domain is EPEVTQTPSHQVTQMGQEVILRCVPISNHLYFYWYRQILGQKVEFLVSFYNNEISEKSEIFDDQFSVERPDGSNFTLKIRSTKLEDSAMYFCASSEEASGWYNEQFFGPGTRLTVL.

The CDR3 loop is CASSSPTGPYNEQFF. The CDR3 DNA is TGTGCCAGCAGCTCACCGACAGGCCCATACAATGAGCAGTTCTTC. The chain couples TRBV7-2 to TRBJ2-1; D is perhaps TRBD1 (6 bases). The CDR3 totals 15 residues. The germline V and J ends were trimmed by 4 bases and 4 bases, with 14 bases remaining between them. CDR1 is SGHTA, CDR2 FQGNSA, per germline.

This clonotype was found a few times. The CDR3 DNA reads as TGTGCCAGCAGTGAACTTGGGACGACCGGAAACACCATATATTTT. It is translated as CASSELGTTGNTIYF. V is TRBV6-1 and J is TRBJ1-3, with a weak D call TRBD1 (5 bases). The CDR3 sequence is 15 residues long. Germline V gene data show CDR1 as MNHNS and CDR2 as SASEGT. V was shortened by 2 bases and J by 4 bases, with 12 bases between the two germline ends.

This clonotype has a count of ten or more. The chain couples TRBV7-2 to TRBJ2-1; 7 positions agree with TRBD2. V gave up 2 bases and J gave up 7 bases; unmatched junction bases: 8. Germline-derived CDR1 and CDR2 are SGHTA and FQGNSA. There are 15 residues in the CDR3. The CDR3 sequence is CASSLRTSVLNEQFF. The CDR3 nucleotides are TGTGCCAGCAGCTTAAGGACTAGTGTTTTGAATGAGCAGTTCTTC.

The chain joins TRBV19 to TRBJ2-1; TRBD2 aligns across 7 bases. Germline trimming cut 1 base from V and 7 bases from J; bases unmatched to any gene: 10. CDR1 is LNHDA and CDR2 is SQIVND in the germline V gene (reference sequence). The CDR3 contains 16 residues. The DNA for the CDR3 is TGTGCCAGTAGTATAGGCCCGACTAGCAGACTGAATGAGCAGTTCTTC. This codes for CASSIGPTSRLNEQFF.

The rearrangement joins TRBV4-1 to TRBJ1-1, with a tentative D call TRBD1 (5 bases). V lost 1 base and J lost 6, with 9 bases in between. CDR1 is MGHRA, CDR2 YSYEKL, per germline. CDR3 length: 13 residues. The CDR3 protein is CASSQGGTSEAFF. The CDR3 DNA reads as TGCGCCAGCAGCCAAGGGGGCACATCTGAAGCTTTCTTT.

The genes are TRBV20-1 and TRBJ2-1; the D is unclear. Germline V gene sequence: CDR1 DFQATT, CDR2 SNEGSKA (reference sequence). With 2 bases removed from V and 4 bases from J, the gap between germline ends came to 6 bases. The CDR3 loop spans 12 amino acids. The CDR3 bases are TGCAGTGCTAGATGGAAGTACAATGAGCAGTTCTTC. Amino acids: CSARWKYNEQFF.

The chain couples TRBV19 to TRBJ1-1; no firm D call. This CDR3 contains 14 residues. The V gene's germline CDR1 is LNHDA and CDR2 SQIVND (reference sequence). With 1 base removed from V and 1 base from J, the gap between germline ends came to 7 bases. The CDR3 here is CASSIVDGNTEAFF. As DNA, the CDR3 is TGTGCCAGTAGTATAGTGGACGGGAACACTGAAGCTTTCTTT.

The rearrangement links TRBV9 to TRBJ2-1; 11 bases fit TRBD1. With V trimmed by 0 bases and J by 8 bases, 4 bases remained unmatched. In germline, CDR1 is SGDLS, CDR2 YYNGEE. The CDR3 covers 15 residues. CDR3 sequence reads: CASSVVGTGGDEQFF. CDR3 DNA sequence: TGTGCCAGCAGCGTAGTGGGGACAGGGGGAGATGAGCAGTTCTTC. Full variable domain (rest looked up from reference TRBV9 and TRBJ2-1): DSGVTQTPKHLITATGQRVTLRCSPRSGDLSVYWYQQSLDQGLQFLIQYYNGEERAKGNILERFSAQQFPDLHSELNLSSLELGDSALYFCASSVVGTGGDEQFFGPGTRLTVL.

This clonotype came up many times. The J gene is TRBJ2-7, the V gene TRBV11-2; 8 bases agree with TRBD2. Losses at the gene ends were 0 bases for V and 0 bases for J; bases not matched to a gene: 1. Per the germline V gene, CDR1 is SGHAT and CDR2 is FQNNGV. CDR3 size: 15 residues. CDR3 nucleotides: TGTGCCAGCAGCTTAGAAAGCGGGAGCTCCTACGAGCAGTACGTC. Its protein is CASSLESGSSYEQYV.

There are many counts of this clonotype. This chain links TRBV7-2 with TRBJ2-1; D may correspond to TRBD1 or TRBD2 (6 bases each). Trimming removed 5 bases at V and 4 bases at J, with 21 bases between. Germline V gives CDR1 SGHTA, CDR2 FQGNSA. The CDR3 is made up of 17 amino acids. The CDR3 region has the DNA TGTGCCAGCAGCCCCAAGGGGGGCGGAGTTGGTTACAATGAGCAGTTCTTC. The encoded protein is CASSPKGGGVGYNEQFF. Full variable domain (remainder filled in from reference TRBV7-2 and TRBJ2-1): GAGVSQSPSNKVTEKGKDVELRCDPISGHTALYWYRQSLGQGLEFLIYFQGNSAPDKSGLPSDRFSAERTGGSVSTLTIQRTQQEDSAVYLCASSPKGGGVGYNEQFFGPGTRLTVL.

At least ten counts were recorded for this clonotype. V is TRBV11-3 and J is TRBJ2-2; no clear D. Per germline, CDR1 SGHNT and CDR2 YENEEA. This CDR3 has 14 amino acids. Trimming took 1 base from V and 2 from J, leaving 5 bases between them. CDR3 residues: CASSLAPNTGELFF. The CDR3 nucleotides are TGTGCCAGCAGCTTAGCCCCCAACACCGGGGAGCTGTTTTTT.

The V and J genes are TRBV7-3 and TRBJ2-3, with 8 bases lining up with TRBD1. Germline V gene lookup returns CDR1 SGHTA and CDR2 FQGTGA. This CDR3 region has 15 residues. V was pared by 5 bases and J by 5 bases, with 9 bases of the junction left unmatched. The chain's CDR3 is CASSQIDRGRDTQYF. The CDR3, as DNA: TGTGCCAGCAGCCAAATCGACAGGGGCCGAGATACGCAGTATTTT. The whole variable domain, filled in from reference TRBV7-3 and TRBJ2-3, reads GAGVSQTPSNKVTEKGKYVELRCDPISGHTALYWYRQSLGQGPEFLIYFQGTGAADDSGLPNDRFFAVRPEGSVSTLKIQRTERGDSAVYLCASSQIDRGRDTQYFGPGTRLTVL.

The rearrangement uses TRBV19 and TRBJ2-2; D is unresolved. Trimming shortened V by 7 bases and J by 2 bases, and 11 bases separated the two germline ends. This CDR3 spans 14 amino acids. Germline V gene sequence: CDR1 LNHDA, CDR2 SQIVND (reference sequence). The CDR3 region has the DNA TGTGCCAGTACTCGCGCGATTAACACCGGGGAGCTGTTTTTT. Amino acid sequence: CASTRAINTGELFF.

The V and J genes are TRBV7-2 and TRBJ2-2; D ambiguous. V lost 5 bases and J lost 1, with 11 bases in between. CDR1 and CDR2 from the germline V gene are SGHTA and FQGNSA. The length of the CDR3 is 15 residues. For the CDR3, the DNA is TGTGCCAGCAGCCAGGCCCGATGGAACACCGGGGAGCTGTTTTTT. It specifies CASSQARWNTGELFF.

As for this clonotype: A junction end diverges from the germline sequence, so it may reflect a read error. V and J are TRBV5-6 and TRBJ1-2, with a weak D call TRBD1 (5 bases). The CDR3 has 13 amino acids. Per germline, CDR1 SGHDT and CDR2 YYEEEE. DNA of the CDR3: TGTGCCAGCAGCTTGCCGGGGGTCTATGGCCACACCTTC. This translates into CASSLPGVYGHTF.

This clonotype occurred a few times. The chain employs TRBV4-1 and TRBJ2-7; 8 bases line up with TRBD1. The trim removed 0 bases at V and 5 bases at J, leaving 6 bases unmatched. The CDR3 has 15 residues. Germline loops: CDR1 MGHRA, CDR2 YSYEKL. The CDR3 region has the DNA TGCGCCAGCAGCCAAGAAGTGACAGGGGTCAACGAGCAGTACTTC. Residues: CASSQEVTGVNEQYF.

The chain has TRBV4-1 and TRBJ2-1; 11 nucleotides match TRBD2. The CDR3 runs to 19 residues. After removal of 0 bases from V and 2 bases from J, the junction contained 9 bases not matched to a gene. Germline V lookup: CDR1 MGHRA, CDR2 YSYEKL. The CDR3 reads CASSQEVRASGRPYNEQFF. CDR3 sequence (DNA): TGCGCCAGCAGCCAAGAAGTACGGGCTAGCGGGAGGCCCTACAATGAGCAGTTCTTC.

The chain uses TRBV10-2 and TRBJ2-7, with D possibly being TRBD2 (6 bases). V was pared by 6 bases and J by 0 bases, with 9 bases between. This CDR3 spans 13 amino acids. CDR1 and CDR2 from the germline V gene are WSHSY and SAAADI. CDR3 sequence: CASSQRVSYEQYF. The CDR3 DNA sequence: TGCGCCAGCAGCCAGCGGGTCTCCTACGAGCAGTACTTC.

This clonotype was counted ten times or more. The CDR3 sequence: CASSLSRTNTGELFF. Written as DNA, the CDR3 is TGTGCCAGCAGCTTATCACGGACGAACACCGGGGAGCTGTTTTTT. This chain links TRBV7-8 with TRBJ2-2, with no clear D. From germline, CDR1 is SGHVS and CDR2 FQNEAQ. With 2 bases removed from V and 0 bases from J, the gap between germline ends came to 7 bases. The CDR3 has 15 residues. Based on the CDR3 plus reference TRBV7-8 and TRBJ2-2, the full variable domain is GAGVSQSPRYKVAKRGQDVALRCDPISGHVSLFWYQQALGQGPEFLTYFQNEAQLDKSGLPSDRFFAERPEGSVSTLKIQRTQQEDSAVYLCASSLSRTNTGELFFGEGSRLTVL.

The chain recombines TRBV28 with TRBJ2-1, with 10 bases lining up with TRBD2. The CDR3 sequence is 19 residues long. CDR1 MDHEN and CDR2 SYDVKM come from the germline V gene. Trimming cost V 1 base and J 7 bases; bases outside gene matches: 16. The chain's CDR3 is CASSLFRLAGAPGGNEQFF. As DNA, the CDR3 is TGTGCCAGCAGTTTATTCCGGCTAGCGGGAGCCCCCGGGGGAAATGAGCAGTTCTTC.

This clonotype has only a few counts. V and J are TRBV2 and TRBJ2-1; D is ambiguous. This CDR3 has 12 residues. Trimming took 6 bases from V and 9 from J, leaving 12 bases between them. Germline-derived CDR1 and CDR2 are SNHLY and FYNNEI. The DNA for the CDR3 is TGTGCCAGCAGCGACATAAAGGGTGAGCAGTTCTTC. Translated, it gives CASSDIKGEQFF.

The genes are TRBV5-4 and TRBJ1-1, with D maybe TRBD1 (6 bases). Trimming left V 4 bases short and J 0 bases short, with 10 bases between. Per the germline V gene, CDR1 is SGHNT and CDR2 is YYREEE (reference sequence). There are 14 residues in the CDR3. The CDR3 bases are TGTGCCAGCAGCCACAGGGTTTTGAACACTGAAGCTTTCTTT. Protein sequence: CASSHRVLNTEAFF.